The 10 T cell receptor beta chains in this list originate from one sample, sequenced in a study of cytomegalovirus exposure and HLA in healthy donors. PCR amplification relied on 60 Vbeta primers (plus 13 Jbeta primers). Method: immunoSEQ multiplex PCR; TCRdb's copy keeps in-frame clones and lacks some. The sample has under 200,000 clones, around 79% seen once. Sequencing was done on a sample of PBMCs. The source of these receptors is a man aged 40-50 years in good health and CMV-seronegative.

This rearrangement joins TRBV7-6 to TRBJ2-3; 10 nucleotides line up with TRBD2. Germline CDR1 is SGHVS and CDR2 is FNYEAQ. The V gene end was trimmed by 2 bases and the J gene end by 1 base; junction bases not matched to a gene: 0. CDR3 length: 15 residues. CDR3 DNA: TGTGCCAGCAGCTTAACTAGCGGGGGCACAGATACGCAGTATTTT. Translating it yields CASSLTSGGTDTQYF.

This clone was detected only a few times. V usage is TRBV2 and J usage is TRBJ1-5; D is uncertain. The CDR3 is 13 residues long. V lost 5 bases, J lost 6 bases, and 11 bases lay in between. The germline V gene has CDR1 SNHLY and CDR2 FYNNEI. DNA of the CDR3: TGTGCCAGCAGTCCGGGGTCCTTTCAGCCCCAGCATTTT. Amino acid sequence: CASSPGSFQPQHF. The variable domain in full, with the rest retrieved from reference TRBV2 and TRBJ1-5, is EPEVTQTPSHQVTQMGQEVILRCVPISNHLYFYWYRQILGQKVEFLVSFYNNEISEKSEIFDDQFSVERPDGSNFTLKIRSTKLEDSAMYFCASSPGSFQPQHFGDGTRLSIL.

This clone was picked up a small number of times. The CDR3 region is CASVNRGRNTEAFF. The CDR3 DNA is TGTGCCAGCGTAAACAGGGGCCGTAACACTGAAGCTTTCTTT. The chain combines TRBV21-1 with TRBJ1-1; TRBD1, the D gene given by the table, was not confirmed from the DNA. TRBV21-1 is a documented pseudogene. The CDR3 contains 14 residues.

The chain uses TRBV9 and TRBJ2-1; possible D gene TRBD1, 7 bases. CDR3 length: 16 amino acids. V was trimmed by 0 bases and J by 4 bases, leaving 14 bases between them. Germline V gene lookup returns CDR1 SGDLS and CDR2 YYNGEE. The CDR3 here is CASSVVGGGDYNEQFF. The CDR3 DNA sequence: TGTGCCAGCAGCGTAGTAGGGGGCGGGGATTACAATGAGCAGTTCTTC.

The count of this clone is one. The chain has TRBV9 and TRBJ2-3; 7 nucleotides align to TRBD2. V was clipped by 5 bases and J by 1 base; unmatched bases: 7. CDR1 is SGDLS and CDR2 is YYNGEE in the germline V gene. The CDR3 runs to 15 residues. CDR3 in amino acids: CASRSGLAGTDTQYF. CDR3 coding DNA: TGTGCCAGCAGGTCTGGGCTAGCGGGCACAGATACGCAGTATTTT.

The chain carries TRBV18 and TRBJ2-7; D perhaps matches TRBD1 (6 bases). Trimming took 0 bases from V and 2 from J, leaving 14 bases between them. The CDR3 contains 16 residues. Germline lookup yields CDR1 KGHSH and CDR2 LQKENI. The CDR3 coding sequence is TGTGCCAGCTCACCACCGGGGCAGGGGAGCCCCTACGAGCAGTACTTC. Translated, it gives CASSPPGQGSPYEQYF.

The rearrangement links TRBV6-6 to TRBJ2-7, with TRBD2 identical over 9 bases. CDR1 is MNHNY and CDR2 is SVGAGI in the germline V gene (reference sequence). The V segment lost 8 bases and the J segment 2 bases; nucleotides outside the gene matches: 7. The CDR3 consists of 14 residues. CDR3 residues: CASHQASGAYEQYF. CDR3 bases: TGTGCCAGCCACCAGGCTAGCGGGGCCTACGAGCAGTACTTC.

This chain uses TRBV2 with TRBJ1-2, with TRBD1 as a possible D gene (5 bases). The CDR3 sequence is 14 residues long. Between the trimmed V and J ends, which lost 6 bases and 10 bases, there was a span of 21 bases. Germline CDR1 is SNHLY and CDR2 is FYNNEI. CDR3 residues: CASRGAGGFLIYTF. The CDR3 DNA is TGTGCCAGCAGAGGTGCGGGGGGATTCTTGATCTACACCTTC.

This sequence joins TRBV27 and TRBJ1-5; D gene unclear. The V and J ends lost 4 bases and 0 bases respectively, with 13 bases between them. The CDR3 covers 16 residues. Germline V gives CDR1 MNHEY, CDR2 SMNVEV (reference sequence). This CDR3 is CASSSSTFSSNQPQHF. The CDR3 DNA follows: TGTGCCAGCAGTTCATCCACGTTTAGTAGCAATCAGCCCCAGCATTTT.

This chain links TRBV6-5 with TRBJ1-4; 7 positions match TRBD1. The junction had 10 bases not matched to a gene; V was cut back by 10 bases and J by 8 bases. The length of the CDR3 is 13 residues. CDR1 and CDR2 (germline): MNHEY, SVGAGI. The CDR3 coding sequence is TGTGCCATCTCCACCGGGACAGCCGAAAAACTGTTTTTT. Translation: CAISTGTAEKLFF.